One and the same sample provided the 30 T cell receptor beta chains below, sequenced in a study of T cell responses to AZD1222 COVID-19 vaccine. Repertoires were generated with immunoSEQ multiplex PCR, while TCRdb's copy carries only in-frame clones and drops some. This sample has roughly 70,000 clones, with roughly nine tenths found just once. The sample was peripheral blood, taken 28 days after the second AZD1222 dose. These receptors were taken from an adult who received the AZD1222 COVID-19 vaccine.

In DNA, the CDR3 is TGTGCCACCAGTGACCGACGACGGCCGTTGGCCGGGGAGCTGTTTTTT. Translation: CATSDRRRPLAGELFF. This sequence joins TRBV24-1 and TRBJ2-2; no clear D. The germline V gene encodes CDR1 KGHDR and CDR2 SFDVKD. The CDR3 contains 16 residues. Trimming stripped 4 bases from V and 6 bases from J, with 17 bases between.

In DNA, the CDR3 is TGTGCCAGCAGTTTTTTAGCGGGGGGTTCAAACAATGAGCAGTTCTTC. This encodes CASSFLAGGSNNEQFF. The V and J genes are TRBV27 and TRBJ2-1; 10 positions agree with TRBD2. CDR3 size: 16 residues. V shed 3 bases, J shed 5 bases, and the junction held 7 bases outside the gene matches. CDR1 and CDR2 (germline): MNHEY, SMNVEV (reference sequence).

This clone has only a few counts. As DNA, the CDR3 is TGTGCCAGCAGCTTAGCTCAGGGGGATAATTCACCCCTCCACTTT. This gives the protein CASSLAQGDNSPLHF. This chain joins TRBV7-8 and TRBJ1-6; 7 nucleotides match TRBD1. Germline CDR1 and CDR2: SGHVS and FQNEAQ. J gave up 5 bases and V 0 bases, and 1 base lay outside the gene matches. The CDR3 consists of 15 residues.

This chain joins TRBV1 and TRBJ2-7; the table assigns TRBD2, which was not confirmed against the DNA. TRBV1 is a pseudogene. CDR3 size: 17 residues. The CDR3 is CTSSQDKSGLATYEQYV. In nucleotides, the CDR3 is TGCACCAGCAGCCAAGATAAATCGGGACTAGCCACCTACGAGCAGTACGTC.

Worth noting for this clone: Because the CDR3's place on the DNA is in doubt, the DNA is left out and the CDR3 is given as listed by TCRdb. The J gene is TRBJ2-7, the V gene TRBV27; the D call TRBD2 from the table was never checked on the DNA. CDR1 and CDR2 (germline): MNHEY, SMNVEV (reference sequence). Termini included, the CDR3 measures 16 amino acids. The CDR3 is CASSSSAGGVTYEQYF.

The gene calls are TRBV5-5 and TRBJ1-4; TRBD1 matches 9 bases. The V and J ends lost 1 base and 6 bases, in that order; junction bases with no gene match: 4. Germline V gene sequence: CDR1 SGHKS, CDR2 YYEKEE (reference sequence). The CDR3 extends over 15 amino acids. CDR3 nucleotide sequence: TGTGCCAGCAGCTTGAGGACAGGGGAGTATGAAAAACTGTTTTTT. Protein product: CASSLRTGEYEKLFF.

The rearrangement joins TRBV10-3 to TRBJ2-1; maybe TRBD1 (5 bases). The CDR3 length is 16 residues. V lost 4 bases, J lost 0 bases, and 13 bases lay in between. Germline V gene data show CDR1 as ENHRY and CDR2 as SYGVKD. DNA of the CDR3: TGTGCCATCAGTGGCGACAGATCCCGCTCCTACAATGAGCAGTTCTTC. This codes for CAISGDRSRSYNEQFF.

This clone was detected only once. The chain combines TRBV19 with TRBJ2-1; no reliable D call. The CDR3 length is 17 residues. Germline V gives CDR1 LNHDA, CDR2 SQIVND (reference sequence). Trimming cost V 3 bases and J 2 bases, with 17 bases left between them. This CDR3 is CASSIGLELLTYNEQFF. The CDR3 DNA sequence: TGTGCCAGTAGTATCGGGTTGGAACTCCTAACCTACAATGAGCAGTTCTTC. Together with reference TRBV19 and TRBJ2-1, the CDR3 gives the full variable domain: DGGITQSPKYLFRKEGQNVTLSCEQNLNHDAMYWYRQDPGQGLRLIYYSQIVNDFQKGDIAEGYSVSREKKESFPLTVTSAQKNPTAFYLCASSIGLELLTYNEQFFGPGTRLTVL.

The CDR3 region has the DNA TGTGCCAGCACCCCGAGGGGGGGCGCGAGCTATGGCTACACCTTC. As protein: CASTPRGGASYGYTF. The chain has TRBV9 and TRBJ1-2; a possible D gene is TRBD1 (6 bases). The CDR3 runs 15 residues. The germline V and J ends were trimmed by 6 bases and 4 bases, with 19 bases remaining between them. Looked up from germline, CDR1 is SGDLS and CDR2 is YYNGEE.

This clone was counted a single time. J is TRBJ1-6 and V is TRBV4-2, with TRBD1 matching over 10 bases. Trimming took 3 bases from V and 10 from J; bases not matched to a gene: 3. Germline CDR1 and CDR2: LGHNA and YNFKEQ. The CDR3 has 14 amino acids. The CDR3 nucleotides read TGTGCCAGCAGCCAGGGGACAGGGGCCTCACCCCTCCACTTT. Translating gives CASSQGTGASPLHF.

The chain is built from TRBV7-2 and TRBJ2-1; 7 bases agree with TRBD1. Germline V gene data show CDR1 as SGHTA and CDR2 as FQGNSA. With V trimmed by 2 bases and J by 6 bases, 1 base remained unmatched. The CDR3 runs 13 residues. CDR3 loop: CASSLNRGNEQFF. CDR3 sequence (DNA): TGTGCCAGCAGCTTAAACAGGGGCAATGAGCAGTTCTTC.

This chain joins TRBV9 and TRBJ2-1; 16 bases line up with TRBD2. V gave up 4 bases and J gave up 4 bases; unmatched junction bases: 14. CDR1 is SGDLS and CDR2 is YYNGEE in the germline V gene. This CDR3 comprises 20 residues. The CDR3: CASSPRGTSGGAGSYNEQFF. In DNA, the CDR3 is TGTGCCAGCAGCCCAAGAGGGACTAGCGGGGGGGCAGGGTCATACAATGAGCAGTTCTTC.

Notes on this clone: The identical CDR3 is also encoded by other nucleotide sequences in the sample. This CDR3 is CASTSNTEAFF. The CDR3 DNA is TGTGCCAGCACTTCGAACACTGAAGCTTTCTTT. The J gene is TRBJ1-1, the V gene TRBV2; D not resolved. Per the germline V gene, CDR1 is SNHLY and CDR2 is FYNNEI. This CDR3 spans 11 amino acids. The V end was cut by 7 bases, the J end by 1 base, with 4 bases between.

The chain uses TRBV12-3 or TRBV12-4 and TRBJ2-7, with D possibly TRBD2 on 6 matching bases. The CDR3 covers 11 residues. Trimming took off 7 bases at V and 7 bases at J, with 11 bases between the two ends. In DNA form, the CDR3 reads TGTGCCAGCACCCCTGGGGGGGAGCAGTACTTC. As protein: CASTPGGEQYF.

This chain links TRBV19 with TRBJ1-4, with D perhaps matching TRBD1 (6 bases). CDR1 is LNHDA and CDR2 is SQIVND in the germline V gene (reference sequence). There are 15 residues in the CDR3. V lost 5 bases to trimming and J lost 8 bases, with 18 bases between them. CDR3 DNA: TGTGCCAGTAGTGGGCCCCGGGGGCAGGGGGAAAAACTGTTTTTT. Protein sequence: CASSGPRGQGEKLFF.

The chain uses TRBV2 and TRBJ1-1; the D is unclear. Germline CDR1 SNHLY, CDR2 FYNNEI. Trimming removed 6 bases at V and 7 bases at J, with 6 bases between. There are 10 residues in the CDR3. CDR3 sequence (DNA): TGTGCCAGCAGGGGGAGTGAAGCTTTCTTT. It specifies CASRGSEAFF.

The gene calls are TRBV19 and TRBJ1-3; TRBD1 is a possible D gene (6 bases). Germline-derived CDR1 and CDR2 are LNHDA and SQIVND (reference sequence). The CDR3 totals 15 residues. Deletions cut 7 bases from V and 6 bases from J, with 19 bases between. The CDR3 DNA follows: TGTGCCAGTACCGGGTTGGTGCCGGGGGCAAACACCATATATTTT. Protein product: CASTGLVPGANTIYF.

The chain joins TRBV27 to TRBJ1-1, with 7 nucleotides matching TRBD1. Germline V gives CDR1 MNHEY, CDR2 SMNVEV (reference sequence). The CDR3 covers 17 residues. After removal of 7 bases from V and 7 bases from J, the junction contained 21 bases not matched to a gene. CDR3 bases: TGTGCCAGCACTCAAGAAGGGGGCTACCCCGTGAAGGGTGAAGCTTTCTTT. Encoded protein: CASTQEGGYPVKGEAFF.

The chain employs TRBV5-4 and TRBJ2-7; D not resolved. The CDR3 extends over 13 amino acids. Trimming pared 0 bases from V and 3 bases from J, leaving 7 bases between. The V gene's germline CDR1 is SGHNT and CDR2 YYREEE (reference sequence). Here the CDR3 reads CASSLGLDYEQYF. CDR3 coding DNA: TGTGCCAGCAGCTTGGGTTTGGACTACGAGCAGTACTTC. Full variable domain (missing parts from reference TRBV5-4 and TRBJ2-7): ETGVTQSPTHLIKTRGQQVTLRCSSQSGHNTVSWYQQALGQGPQFIFQYYREEENGRGNFPPRFSGLQFPNYSSELNVNALELDDSALYLCASSLGLDYEQYFGPGTRLTVT.

J is TRBJ2-3 and V is TRBV21-1; TRBD1 is the table's D call, not checked against the DNA. TRBV21-1 is given as a pseudogene. The length of the CDR3 is 11 residues. The CDR3 region is CGDRVTDTQYF. The CDR3 DNA reads TGCGGGGACAGGGTGACGGATACGCAGTATTTT.

The chain carries TRBV7-3 and TRBJ1-2; D uncertain. V lost 5 bases and J 7 bases, leaving 11 bases between the germline ends. The germline gives CDR1 SGHTA, CDR2 FQGTGA. The CDR3 spans 12 residues. This CDR3 reads CASSPGSGGYTF. The CDR3, as DNA: TGTGCCAGCAGCCCGGGTTCGGGTGGCTACACCTTC. The full variable domain, rest sourced from reference TRBV7-3 and TRBJ1-2, is GAGVSQTPSNKVTEKGKYVELRCDPISGHTALYWYRQSLGQGPEFLIYFQGTGAADDSGLPNDRFFAVRPEGSVSTLKIQRTERGDSAVYLCASSPGSGGYTFGSGTRLTVV.

This clone showed up just once. The chain uses TRBV6-2 or TRBV6-3 and TRBJ1-6; D is ambiguous. V lost 2 bases and J lost 8, with 7 bases in between. In germline, CDR1 is MNHEY, CDR2 SVGEGT. This CDR3 contains 13 residues. CDR3 DNA sequence: TGTGCCAGCAGTTACCTGAGAGATTCACCCCTCCACTTT. This encodes CASSYLRDSPLHF.

The V call is TRBV14, the J call TRBJ1-1, with 9 bases fitting TRBD1. The CDR3 length is 16 residues. Germline V CDR1 and CDR2: SGHDN, FVKESK. J lost 3 bases, V lost 4 bases, and 9 bases had no gene match. The CDR3 DNA is TGTGCCAGCAGCCCGTGGACAGGGGTCGTAGACACTGAAGCTTTCTTT. Protein: CASSPWTGVVDTEAFF.

This chain joins TRBV19 and TRBJ1-6; D not certain. V was clipped by 5 bases and J by 10 bases, with 12 bases between them. The CDR3 totals 13 residues. Germline CDR1 reads LNHDA; CDR2 reads SQIVND (reference sequence). CDR3: CASSPTRGSPLHF. CDR3 nucleotides: TGTGCCAGTAGTCCAACACGTGGCTCACCCCTCCACTTT.

V gene TRBV13 combines with J gene TRBJ2-2; D uncertain. V lost 5 bases to trimming and J lost 7 bases, with 14 bases between them. Germline V gene lookup returns CDR1 PRHDT and CDR2 FYEKMQ (reference sequence). CDR3 length equals 14 residues. CDR3 nucleotides: TGTGCCAGCAGCGCCCTCCTACCGGGCGGGGAGCTGTTTTTT. It codes for CASSALLPGGELFF.

The V gene is TRBV6-5, the J gene TRBJ2-2; 7 nucleotides agree with TRBD1. This CDR3 is built from 14 residues. Germline lookup yields CDR1 MNHEY and CDR2 SVGAGI. J lost 1 base, V lost 6 bases, and 2 bases had no gene match. The DNA of the CDR3 is TGTGCCAGCAGGGGACAGTTGAACACCGGGGAGCTGTTTTTT. Translated, it gives CASRGQLNTGELFF.

This clone occurred a few times. This chain joins TRBV15 and TRBJ1-2, with 8 bases matching TRBD1. Germline V CDR1 and CDR2: LNHNV, YYDKDF (reference sequence). The CDR3 is made up of 15 amino acids. Trimming at V came to 1 base and at J to 2 bases, leaving 3 bases not matched to a gene. Written as DNA, the CDR3 is TGTGCCACCAGCAGAGCAGGGGGCAGGAACTATGGCTACACCTTC. Protein sequence: CATSRAGGRNYGYTF.

The gene calls are TRBV30 and TRBJ1-4; D not resolved. V lost 5 bases and J 1 base, leaving 8 bases between the germline ends. This CDR3 is 13 amino acids long. The germline V gene encodes CDR1 GTSNPN and CDR2 SVGIG (reference sequence). CDR3 region: CAWGSGTNEKLFF. In DNA, the CDR3 is TGTGCCTGGGGGAGCGGAACTAATGAAAAACTGTTTTTT.

The V call is TRBV21-1, the J call TRBJ1-4. TRBV21-1 is assigned pseudogene status. The CDR3 is 15 amino acids. CDR3 protein: CASSKQVCGNEKLFF. The DNA for the CDR3 is TGTGCCAGCAGCAAACAGGTTTGCGGGAACGAAAAACTGTTTTTT.

CDR3 amino acids: CAPPPRYGIWCNEQFF. The DNA of the CDR3 is TGTGCCCCTCCCCCTCGTTACGGGATCTGGTGCAATGAGCAGTTCTTC. V usage is TRBV19 and J usage is TRBJ2-1; weak D call: TRBD2 (5 bases). The CDR3 totals 16 residues. Germline V gene data show CDR1 as LNHDA and CDR2 as SQIVND (reference sequence). The ends were cut back, 11 bases at V and 6 bases at J, with 26 bases in the middle.